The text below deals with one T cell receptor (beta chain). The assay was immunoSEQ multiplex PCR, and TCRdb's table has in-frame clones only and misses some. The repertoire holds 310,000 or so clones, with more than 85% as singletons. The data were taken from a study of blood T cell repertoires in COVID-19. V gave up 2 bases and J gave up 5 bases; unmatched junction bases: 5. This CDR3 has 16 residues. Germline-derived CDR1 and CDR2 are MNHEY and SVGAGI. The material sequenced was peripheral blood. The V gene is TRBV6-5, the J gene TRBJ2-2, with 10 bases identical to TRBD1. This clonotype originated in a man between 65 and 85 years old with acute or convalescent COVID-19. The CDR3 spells CASSYLRTGGTGELFF. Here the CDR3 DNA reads TGTGCCAGCAGTTACCTAAGGACAGGGGGGACCGGGGAGCTGTTTTTT.